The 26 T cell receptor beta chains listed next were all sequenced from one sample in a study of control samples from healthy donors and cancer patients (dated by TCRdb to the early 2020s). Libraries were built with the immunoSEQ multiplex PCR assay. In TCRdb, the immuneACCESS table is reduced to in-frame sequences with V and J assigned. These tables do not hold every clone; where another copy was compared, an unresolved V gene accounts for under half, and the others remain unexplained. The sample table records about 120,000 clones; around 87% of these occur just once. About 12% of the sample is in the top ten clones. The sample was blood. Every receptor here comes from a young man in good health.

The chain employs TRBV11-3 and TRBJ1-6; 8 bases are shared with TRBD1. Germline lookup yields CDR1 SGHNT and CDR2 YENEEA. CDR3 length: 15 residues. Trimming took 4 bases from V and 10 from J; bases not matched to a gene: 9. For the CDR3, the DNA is TGTGCCAGCAGCTCCCTCGGACAGGGAAGGTCACCCCTCCACTTT. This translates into CASSSLGQGRSPLHF.

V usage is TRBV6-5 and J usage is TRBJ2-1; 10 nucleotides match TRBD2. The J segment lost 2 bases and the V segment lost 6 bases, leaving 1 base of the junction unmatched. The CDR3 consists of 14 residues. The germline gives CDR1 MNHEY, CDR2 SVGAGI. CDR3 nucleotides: TGTGCCAGCAGCCTAGCGGGGGCCTACAATGAGCAGTTCTTC. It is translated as CASSLAGAYNEQFF.

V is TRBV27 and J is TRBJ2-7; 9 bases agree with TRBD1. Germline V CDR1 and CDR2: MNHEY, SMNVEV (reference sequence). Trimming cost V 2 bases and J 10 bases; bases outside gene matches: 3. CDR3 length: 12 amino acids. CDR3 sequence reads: CASSLGGQGQYV. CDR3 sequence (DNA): TGTGCCAGCAGTTTAGGGGGACAGGGACAGTACGTC.

CDR3 in amino acids: CASSEGRDSPLHF. The CDR3 nucleotides read TGTGCCAGCAGCGAAGGGAGAGATTCACCCCTCCACTTT. V gene TRBV11-1 combines with J gene TRBJ1-6; D unresolved. V lost 5 bases to trimming and J lost 8 bases, with 10 bases between them. Germline-derived CDR1 and CDR2 are SGHAT and FQDESV (reference sequence). The CDR3 extends over 13 amino acids.

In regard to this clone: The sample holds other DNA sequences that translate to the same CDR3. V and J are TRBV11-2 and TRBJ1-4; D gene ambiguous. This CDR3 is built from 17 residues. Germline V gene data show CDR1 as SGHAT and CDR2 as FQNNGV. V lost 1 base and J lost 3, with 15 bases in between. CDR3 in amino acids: CASSLVFYPLPNEKLFF. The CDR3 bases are TGTGCCAGCAGCTTAGTTTTCTACCCACTACCTAATGAAAAACTGTTTTTT.

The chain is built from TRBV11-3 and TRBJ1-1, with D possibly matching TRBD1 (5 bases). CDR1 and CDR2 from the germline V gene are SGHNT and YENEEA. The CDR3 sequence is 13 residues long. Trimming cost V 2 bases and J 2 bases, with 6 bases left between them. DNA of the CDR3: TGTGCCAGCAGCTTACAGGGAAACACTGAAGCTTTCTTT. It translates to CASSLQGNTEAFF.

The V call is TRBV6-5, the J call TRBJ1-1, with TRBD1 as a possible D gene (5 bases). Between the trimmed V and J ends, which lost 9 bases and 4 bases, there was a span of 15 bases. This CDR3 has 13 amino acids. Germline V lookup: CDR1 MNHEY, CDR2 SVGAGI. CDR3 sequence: CASRGEGFTEAFF. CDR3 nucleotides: TGTGCCAGTAGAGGGGAGGGGTTCACTGAAGCTTTCTTT.

The CDR3 DNA reads as TGTGCCAGCTCAGCGGGCTCTAACTATGGCTACACCTTC. Its translation is CASSAGSNYGYTF. The chain employs TRBV18 and TRBJ1-2; D gene ambiguous. V shed 5 bases and J shed 0 bases, with 7 bases lying between them. The CDR3 spans 13 residues. Germline values: CDR1 KGHSH, CDR2 LQKENI.

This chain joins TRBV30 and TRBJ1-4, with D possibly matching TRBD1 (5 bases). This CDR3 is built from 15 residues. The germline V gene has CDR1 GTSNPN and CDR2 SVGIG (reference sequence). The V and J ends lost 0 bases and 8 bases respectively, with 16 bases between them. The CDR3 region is CAWSVPMQGREKLFF. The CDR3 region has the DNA TGTGCCTGGAGTGTACCGATGCAGGGTCGGGAAAAACTGTTTTTT.

This CDR3 is CASSSRVNTEAFF. CDR3 DNA: TGTGCCAGCAGTTCTCGTGTGAACACTGAAGCTTTCTTT. The chain uses TRBV12-3 or TRBV12-4 and TRBJ1-1; the D is unclear. V shed 4 bases and J shed 0 bases, with 6 bases lying between them. This CDR3 is 13 amino acids long.

CDR3 in DNA: TGTGCCAGCAGCCTAGACGGGGGGGCGCGGGAGACCCAGTACTTC. It is translated as CASSLDGGARETQYF. The genes are TRBV7-6 and TRBJ2-5, with 8 bases identical to TRBD2. V was pared by 5 bases and J by 5 bases, with 10 bases of the junction left unmatched. CDR1 and CDR2 (germline): SGHVS, FNYEAQ. This CDR3 has 15 residues.

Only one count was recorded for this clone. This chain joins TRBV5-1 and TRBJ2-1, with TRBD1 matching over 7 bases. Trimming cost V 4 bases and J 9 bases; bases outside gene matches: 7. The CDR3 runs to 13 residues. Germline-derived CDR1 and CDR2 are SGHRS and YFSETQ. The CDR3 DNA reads TGCGCCAGCAGCCTGGGACAGCCATCTGAGCAGTTCTTC. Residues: CASSLGQPSEQFF.

The CDR3 region is CATSIGTGVYGYTF. CDR3 coding DNA: TGTGCCACCAGCATCGGGACAGGGGTTTATGGCTACACCTTC. The chain uses TRBV15 and TRBJ1-2; 10 bases align to TRBD1. This CDR3 contains 14 residues. Germline lookup yields CDR1 LNHNV and CDR2 YYDKDF (reference sequence). Trimming took 4 bases from V and 5 from J; bases not matched to a gene: 4.

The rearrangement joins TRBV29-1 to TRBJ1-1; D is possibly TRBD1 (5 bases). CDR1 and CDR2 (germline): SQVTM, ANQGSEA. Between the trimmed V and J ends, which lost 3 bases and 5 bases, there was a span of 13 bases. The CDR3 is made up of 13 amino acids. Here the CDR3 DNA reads TGCAGCGTTGAGGGGGGAGGAGGTACTGAAGCTTTCTTT. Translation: CSVEGGGGTEAFF. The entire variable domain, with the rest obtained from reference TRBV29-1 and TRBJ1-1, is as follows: SAVISQKPSRDICQRGTSLTIQCQVDSQVTMMFWYRQQPGQSLTLIATANQGSEATYESGFVIDKFPISRPNLTFSTLTVSNMSPEDSSIYLCSVEGGGGTEAFFGQGTRLTVV.

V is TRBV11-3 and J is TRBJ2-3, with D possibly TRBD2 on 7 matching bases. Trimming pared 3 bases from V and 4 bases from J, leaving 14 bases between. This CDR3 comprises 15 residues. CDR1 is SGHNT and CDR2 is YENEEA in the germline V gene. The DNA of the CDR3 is TGTGCCAGCAGCTTCTCACAGGGAGGGCCAGATACGCAGTATTTT. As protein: CASSFSQGGPDTQYF.

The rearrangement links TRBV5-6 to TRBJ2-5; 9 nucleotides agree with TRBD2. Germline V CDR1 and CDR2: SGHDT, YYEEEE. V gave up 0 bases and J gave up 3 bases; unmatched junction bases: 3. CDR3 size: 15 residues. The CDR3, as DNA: TGTGCCAGCAGCTTGGTCGGCGGGGGGGAAGAGACCCAGTACTTC. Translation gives CASSLVGGGEETQYF. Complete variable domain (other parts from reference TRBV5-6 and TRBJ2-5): DAGVTQSPTHLIKTRGQQVTLRCSPKSGHDTVSWYQQALGQGPQFIFQYYEEEERQRGNFPDRFSGHQFPNYSSELNVNALLLGDSALYLCASSLVGGGEETQYFGPGTRLLVL.

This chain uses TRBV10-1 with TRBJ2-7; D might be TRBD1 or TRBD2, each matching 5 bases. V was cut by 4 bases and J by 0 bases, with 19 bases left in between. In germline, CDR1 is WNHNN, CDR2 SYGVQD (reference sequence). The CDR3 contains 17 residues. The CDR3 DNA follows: TGCGCCAGCAGTGGAGGTCGAGAGGGTAGGGGCTCCTACGAGCAGTACTTC. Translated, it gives CASSGGREGRGSYEQYF.

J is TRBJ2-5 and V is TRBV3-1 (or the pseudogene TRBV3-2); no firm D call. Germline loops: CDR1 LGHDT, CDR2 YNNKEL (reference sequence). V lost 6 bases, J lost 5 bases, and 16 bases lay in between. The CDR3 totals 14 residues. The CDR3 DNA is TGTGCCAGCAGGATGTTTAGTCTAGAGGAGACCCAGTACTTC. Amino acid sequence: CASRMFSLEETQYF.

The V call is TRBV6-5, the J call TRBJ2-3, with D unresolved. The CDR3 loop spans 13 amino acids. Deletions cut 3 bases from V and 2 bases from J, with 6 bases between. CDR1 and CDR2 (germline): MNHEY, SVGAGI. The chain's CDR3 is CASSYIYTDTQYF. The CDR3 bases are TGTGCCAGCAGTTATATCTACACAGATACGCAGTATTTT.

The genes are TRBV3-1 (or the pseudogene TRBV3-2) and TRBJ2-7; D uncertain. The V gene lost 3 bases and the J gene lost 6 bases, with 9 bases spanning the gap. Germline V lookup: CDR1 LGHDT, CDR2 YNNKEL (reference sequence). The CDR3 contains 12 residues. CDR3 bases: TGTGCCAGCAGCCACGGCGACTGCGAGCAGTACTTC. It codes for CASSHGDCEQYF.

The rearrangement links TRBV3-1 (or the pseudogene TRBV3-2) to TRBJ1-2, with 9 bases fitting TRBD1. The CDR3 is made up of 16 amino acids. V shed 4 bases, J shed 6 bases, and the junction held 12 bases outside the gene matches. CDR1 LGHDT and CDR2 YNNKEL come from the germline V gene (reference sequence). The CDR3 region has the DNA TGTGCCAGCAGCCTACGCCCCGGGACAGGGTGGAATGGCTACACCTTC. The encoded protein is CASSLRPGTGWNGYTF.

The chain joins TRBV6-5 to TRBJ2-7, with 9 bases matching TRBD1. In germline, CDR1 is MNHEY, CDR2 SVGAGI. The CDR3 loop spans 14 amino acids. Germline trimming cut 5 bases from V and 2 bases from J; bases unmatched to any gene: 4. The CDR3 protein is CASSTTGGTYEQYF. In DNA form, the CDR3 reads TGTGCCAGCAGTACGACAGGGGGGACCTACGAGCAGTACTTC.

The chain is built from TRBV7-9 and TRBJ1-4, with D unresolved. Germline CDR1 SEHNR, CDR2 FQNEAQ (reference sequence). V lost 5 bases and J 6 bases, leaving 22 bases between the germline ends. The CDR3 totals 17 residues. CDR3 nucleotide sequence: TGTGCCAGCAGCAACGTTTATGATAAACGGGCGGATGAAAAACTGTTTTTT. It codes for CASSNVYDKRADEKLFF. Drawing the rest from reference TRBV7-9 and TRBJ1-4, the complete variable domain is DTGVSQNPRHKITKRGQNVTFRCDPISEHNRLYWYRQTLGQGPEFLTYFQNEAQLEKSRLLSDRFSAERPKGSFSTLEIQRTEQGDSAMYLCASSNVYDKRADEKLFFGSGTQLSVL.

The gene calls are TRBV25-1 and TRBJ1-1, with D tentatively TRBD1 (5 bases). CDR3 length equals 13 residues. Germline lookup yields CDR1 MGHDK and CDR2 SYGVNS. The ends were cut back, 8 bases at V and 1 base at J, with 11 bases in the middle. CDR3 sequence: CASDGTSNTEAFF. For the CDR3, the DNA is TGTGCCAGCGACGGGACTTCGAACACTGAAGCTTTCTTT.

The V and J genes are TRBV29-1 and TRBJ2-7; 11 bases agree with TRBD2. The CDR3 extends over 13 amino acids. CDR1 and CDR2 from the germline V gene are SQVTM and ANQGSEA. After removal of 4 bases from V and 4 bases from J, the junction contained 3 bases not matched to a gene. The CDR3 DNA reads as TGCAGCGTTGGGGGACTAGCGGAGTACGAGCAGTACTTC. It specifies CSVGGLAEYEQYF.

The CDR3 reads CASSSAGSVEYQYF. CDR3 nucleotide sequence: TGCGCCAGCAGCTCCGCAGGCTCCGTGGAGTATCAGTACTTC. The chain links TRBV5-1 to TRBJ2-7; unclear D gene. Trimming stripped 3 bases from V and 10 bases from J, with 20 bases between. Germline V lookup: CDR1 SGHRS, CDR2 YFSETQ. This CDR3 has 14 amino acids. The full variable domain, rest sourced from reference TRBV5-1 and TRBJ2-7, is KAGVTQTPRYLIKTRGQQVTLSCSPISGHRSVSWYQQTPGQGLQFLFEYFSETQRNKGNFPGRFSGRQFSNSRSEMNVSTLELGDSALYLCASSSAGSVEYQYFGPGTRLTVT.